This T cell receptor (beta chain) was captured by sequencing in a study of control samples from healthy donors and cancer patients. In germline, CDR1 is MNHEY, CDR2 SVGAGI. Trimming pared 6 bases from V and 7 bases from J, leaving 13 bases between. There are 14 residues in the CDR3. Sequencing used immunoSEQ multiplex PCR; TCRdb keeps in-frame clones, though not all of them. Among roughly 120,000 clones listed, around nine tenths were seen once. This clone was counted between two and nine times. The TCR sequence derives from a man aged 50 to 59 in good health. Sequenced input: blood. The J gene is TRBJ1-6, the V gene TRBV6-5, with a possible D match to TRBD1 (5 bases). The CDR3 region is CASSPQGSNSPLHF. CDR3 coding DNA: TGTGCCAGCAGCCCGCAGGGTTCCAATTCACCCCTCCACTTT.